This TCR beta chain was retrieved from a study of Graves' ophthalmopathy and Graves' hyperthyroidism. Study outcomes and limitations: As the model predicted ophthalmopathy progression, it achieved a sensitivity of 70.59% and a specificity of 72.22%.

Amplification targeted the TCR beta CDR3 regions, with RNA transcripts as the source material. In the first round, RT-PCR was carried out with HTBI primers, and a multiplex PCR formed the second round. TCRdb passed the multiplex PCR reads through MiXCR, listing each CDR3 protein once. The table records about 160,000 distinct CDR3 sequences, 30% to 45% of them present only once. This clonotype was seen ten or more times. Its antigen is currently unknown. Researchers turned away patients with other autoimmune diseases, uncontrolled infections, pregnancy or lactation. The evidence that diagnosis relied on was clinical symptoms, serum thyroxine, TRAb, thyroid ultrasound and orbital computed tomography. Trimming took off 4 bases at V and 1 base at J, with 8 bases between the two ends. There are 13 residues in the CDR3.

The source is a man aged 25-45 years with Graves' ophthalmopathy. Material: peripheral blood. The rearrangement links TRBV12-3 or TRBV12-4 to TRBJ2-7; D remains unclear. The CDR3 reads CASSSAASYEQYF. The CDR3 DNA is TGTGCCAGCAGTTCGGCCGCATCCTACGAGCAGTACTTC.